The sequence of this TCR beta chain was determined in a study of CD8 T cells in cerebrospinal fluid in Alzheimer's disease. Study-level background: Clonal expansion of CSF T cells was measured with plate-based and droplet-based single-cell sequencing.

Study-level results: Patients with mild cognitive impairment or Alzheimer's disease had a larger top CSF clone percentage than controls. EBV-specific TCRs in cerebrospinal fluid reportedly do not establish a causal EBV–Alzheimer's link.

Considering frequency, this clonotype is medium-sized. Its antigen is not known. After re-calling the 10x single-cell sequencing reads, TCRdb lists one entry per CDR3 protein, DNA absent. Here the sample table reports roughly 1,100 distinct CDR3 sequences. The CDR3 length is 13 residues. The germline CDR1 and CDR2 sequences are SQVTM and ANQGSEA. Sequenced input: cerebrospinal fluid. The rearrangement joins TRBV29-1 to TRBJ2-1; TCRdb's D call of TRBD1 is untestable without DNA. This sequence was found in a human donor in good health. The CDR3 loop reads CSADRGIGNEQFF.